The TCR beta chain described here comes from a study of blood T cells in healthy people across ages. CDR1 is LGHDT and CDR2 is YNNKEL in the germline V gene (reference sequence). The CDR3 is made up of 16 amino acids. The germline V and J ends were trimmed by 3 bases and 4 bases, with 17 bases remaining between them. Broader study findings: Roughly linearly, TCR beta diversity per million T cells fell as age increased.

Of note for this clonotype: The antigen remains undetermined. With a much larger clone just one base away, this may be a read error.

A second PCR, run for roughly 7 to 12 cycles, used a sample-barcoded 5' primer plus a J-beta primer mix. Via MiXCR, TCRdb re-called the 5' RACE reads, giving one row per CDR3 protein. This sample yields 850,000 to 1,000,000 distinct CDR3 sequences, of which just over 50% are seen a single time; over 20% belongs to the top ten. Sequenced: blood. The chain is built from TRBV3-1 and TRBJ2-3, with a possible D match to TRBD2 (6 bases). This sequence was found in an older woman in good health. The CDR3 protein is CASSQSLAASADTQYF. The CDR3 DNA is TGTGCCAGCAGCCAGAGTTTGGCGGCTAGCGCAGATACGCAGTATTTT.